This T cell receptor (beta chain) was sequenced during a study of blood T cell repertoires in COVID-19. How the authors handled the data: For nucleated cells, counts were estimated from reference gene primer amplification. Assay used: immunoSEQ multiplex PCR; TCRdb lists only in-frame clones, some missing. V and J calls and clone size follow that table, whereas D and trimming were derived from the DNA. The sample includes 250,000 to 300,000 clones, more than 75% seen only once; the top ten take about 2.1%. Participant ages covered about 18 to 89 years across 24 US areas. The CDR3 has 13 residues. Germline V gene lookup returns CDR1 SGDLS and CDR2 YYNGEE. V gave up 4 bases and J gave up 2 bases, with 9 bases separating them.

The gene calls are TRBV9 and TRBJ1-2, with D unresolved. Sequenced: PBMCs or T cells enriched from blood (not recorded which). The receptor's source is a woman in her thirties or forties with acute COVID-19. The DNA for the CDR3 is TGTGCCAGCAGCTCCGGGGTGAACTATGGCTACACCTTC. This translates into CASSSGVNYGYTF.